This T cell receptor (beta chain) appears in the sequencing data of a study of T cell responses to AZD1222 COVID-19 vaccine. Study-wide results and limits: Epitopes outside B.1.351 and B.1.1.7 mutated regions reportedly drew nearly half of spike TCRs. Increases in Spike-specific TCR breadth and depth were seen after two AZD1222 doses.

As to this clone: Its antigen is still unknown.

Second-dose intervals near 4 or 12 weeks were combined. The table came from immunoSEQ multiplex PCR; TCRdb's copy has only in-frame clones and leaves some out. The sample comprises some 83,000 clones, 70% to 90% of which are singletons, and approximately 5.1% rests with the top ten. The specimen comprised peripheral blood, sampled 28 days after the second AZD1222 dose. The sequence derives from an adult who received the AZD1222 COVID-19 vaccine.

The CDR3: CASSEEFGRGGGYTF. CDR3 sequence (DNA): TGTGCCAGCAGTGAAGAATTTGGCAGGGGAGGTGGCTACACCTTC. This sequence joins TRBV25-1 and TRBJ1-2, with D perhaps TRBD1 (6 bases). The germline V gene encodes CDR1 MGHDK and CDR2 SYGVNS. The CDR3 spans 15 residues. The V end lost 2 bases, the J end lost 7 bases, and 17 bases lay between the germline ends.